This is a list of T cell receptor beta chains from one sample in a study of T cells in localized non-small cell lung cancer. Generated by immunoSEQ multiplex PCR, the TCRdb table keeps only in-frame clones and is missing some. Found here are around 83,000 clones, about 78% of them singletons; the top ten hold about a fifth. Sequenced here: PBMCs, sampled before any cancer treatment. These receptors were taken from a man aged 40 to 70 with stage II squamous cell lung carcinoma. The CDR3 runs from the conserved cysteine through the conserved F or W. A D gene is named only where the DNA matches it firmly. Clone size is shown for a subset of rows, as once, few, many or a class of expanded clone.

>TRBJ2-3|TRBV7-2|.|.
TGTGCCAGCAGCGCGTCGGCGGATACGCAGTATTTT
CASSASADTQYF
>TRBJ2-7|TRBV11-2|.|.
TGTGCCAGCAGCCTCGATTCCTACGAGCAGTACTTC
CASSLDSYEQYF
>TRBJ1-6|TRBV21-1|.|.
TGTGCCAGGGGGGAGGAGGGGGCGGCGTCACCCCTCCACTTT
CARGEEGAASPLHF
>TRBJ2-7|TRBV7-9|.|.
TGTGCCAGCAGCTTGGGGACGGATACCTACGAGCAGTACTTC
CASSLGTDTYEQYF
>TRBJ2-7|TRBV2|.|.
TGTGCCATCGCGGGACGGGCAGGGGGCTCCTACGAGCAGTACTTC
CAIAGRAGGSYEQYF
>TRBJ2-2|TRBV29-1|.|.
TGCAGCGTTCAGGGACCAGGGACCGGGGAGCTGTTTTTT
CSVQGPGTGELFF
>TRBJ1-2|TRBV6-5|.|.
TGTGCCAGCAGTTACTCGGAGGGGACGGGCTACACCTTC
CASSYSEGTGYTF
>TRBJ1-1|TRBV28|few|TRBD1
TGTGCCACCTTGACAGGGCTACCCACTGAAGCTTTCTTT
CATLTGLPTEAFF
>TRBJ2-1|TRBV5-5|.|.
TGTGCCAGCGGCCGGGGAGACTCCTACAATGAGCAGTTCTTC
CASGRGDSYNEQFF
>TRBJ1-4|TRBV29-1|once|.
TGCAGCGTTGCCCCAGGGTCAACTAATGAAAAACTGTTTTTT
CSVAPGSTNEKLFF
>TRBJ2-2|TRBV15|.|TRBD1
TGTGCCACCAGCAGAGATCGCAGGACAGGGGACACCGGGGAGCTGTTTTTT
CATSRDRRTGDTGELFF
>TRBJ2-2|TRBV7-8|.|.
TGTGCCAGCAGCTTAGAAGTCGGGGAGCTGTTTTTT
CASSLEVGELFF
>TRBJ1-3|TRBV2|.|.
TGTGCCAGCTCAAGGAATGGAAACACCATATATTTT
CASSRNGNTIYF
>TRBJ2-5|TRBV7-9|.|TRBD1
TGTGCCAGCAGCCCCTCCCCGACAGGGAAAGAGACCCAGTACTTC
CASSPSPTGKETQYF
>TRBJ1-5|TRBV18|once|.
TGTGCCAGCTCACCCCCTGGGGTTGGGGGGCGAAATCAGCCCCAGCATTTT
CASSPPGVGGRNQPQHF
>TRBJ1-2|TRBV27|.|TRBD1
TGTGCCAGCAGTAGTTTTAATCTAGGGACAGGGATGATGGGCTACACCTTC
CASSSFNLGTGMMGYTF
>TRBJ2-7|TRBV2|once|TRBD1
TGTGCCAGCCAGGACAGGGGGAACCTCTACGAGCAGTACTTC
CASQDRGNLYEQYF
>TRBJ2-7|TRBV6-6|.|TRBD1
TGTGCCAGCACCCCTGGGCAGGGGGCCCACGAGCAGTACTTC
CASTPGQGAHEQYF
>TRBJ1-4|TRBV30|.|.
TGTGCCTGGAGTGATGGGACACTAGCAACTAATGAAAAACTGTTTTTT
CAWSDGTLATNEKLFF
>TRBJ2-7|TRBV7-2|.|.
TGTGCCAGCAGCTTAGAGGGAGCCGTCTCCTACGAGCAGTACTTC
CASSLEGAVSYEQYF
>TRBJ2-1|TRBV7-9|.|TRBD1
TGTGCCAGCAGCCCGGGACAGGGGAGCTACAATGAGCAGTTCTTC
CASSPGQGSYNEQFF
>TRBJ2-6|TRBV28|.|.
TGTGCCAGCAGTTCCTCGGGGGTGGCTGGGGCCAACGTCCTGACTTTC
CASSSSGVAGANVLTF
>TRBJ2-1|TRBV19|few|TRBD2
TGTGCCAGTAGCCCGGGACTAGCGGGAGCCAGCTCCTACAATGAGCAGTTCTTC
CASSPGLAGASSYNEQFF
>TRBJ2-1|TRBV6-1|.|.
TGTGCCAGTGGTGTGGGGGCCGAATACAATGAGCAGTTCTTC
CASGVGAEYNEQFF
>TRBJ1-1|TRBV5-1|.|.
TGCGCCAGCAGCTTGGGGGGGCCGCTGGGCACTGAAGCTTTCTTT
CASSLGGPLGTEAFF
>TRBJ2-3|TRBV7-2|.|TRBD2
TGTGCCAGCAGCTTAGAAGGTCTAGCGGGGGGATACACAGATACGCAGTATTTT
CASSLEGLAGGYTDTQYF
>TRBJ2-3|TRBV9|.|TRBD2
TGTGCCAGCAGCGTAGCTCGACTAGCGGGAGGGAGCACAGATACGCAGTATTTT
CASSVARLAGGSTDTQYF
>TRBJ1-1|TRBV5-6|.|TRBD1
TGTGCCAGCAGCTCACCGGGACAGGGGGCTGGGGACACTGAAGCTTTCTTT
CASSSPGQGAGDTEAFF
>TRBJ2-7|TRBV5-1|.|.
TGCGCCAGCAGCTTTAATAACGAGCAGTACTTC
CASSFNNEQYF
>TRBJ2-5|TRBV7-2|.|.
TGTGCCAGCAGCCAAGACCGGAGGACCCAGTACTTC
CASSQDRRTQYF
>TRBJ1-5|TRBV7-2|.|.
TGTGCCAGCAGCTTAGCGTTGTATGGAGGCAATCAGCCCCAGCATTTT
CASSLALYGGNQPQHF
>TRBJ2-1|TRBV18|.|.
TGTGCCAGCTCACCACCGATTTCCAGGGAGAATGAGCAGTTCTTC
CASSPPISRENEQFF
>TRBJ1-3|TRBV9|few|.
TGTGCCAGCAGTGACAGCCGCTCTGGAAACACCATATATTTT
CASSDSRSGNTIYF
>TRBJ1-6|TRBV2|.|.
TGTGCCAGCAGTGTGTCACCCCTCCACTTT
CASSVSPLHF
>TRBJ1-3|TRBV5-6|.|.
TGTGCCAGCAGCTTTCGGGCCCTTCCAGCTGGAAACACCATATATTTT
CASSFRALPAGNTIYF
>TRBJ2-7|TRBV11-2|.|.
TGTGCCAGCAGCGCCCGGGTTACCTCCTACGAGCAGTACTTC
CASSARVTSYEQYF
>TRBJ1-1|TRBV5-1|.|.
TGCGCCAGCAGCTTTAGGGAAAGGAGGACCCAGAACACTGAAGCTTTCTTT
CASSFRERRTQNTEAFF
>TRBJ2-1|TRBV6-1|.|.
TGTGCCAGCAGGGGAACTAGGGAGCAGTTCTTC
CASRGTREQFF
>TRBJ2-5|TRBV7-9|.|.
TGTGCCAGCAGAAGTCGGGGACCGGGAGAGACCCAGTACTTC
CASRSRGPGETQYF
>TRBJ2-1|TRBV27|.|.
TGTGCCAGCAGTTTATGGGCAGGGTCGTACAATGAGCAGTTCTTC
CASSLWAGSYNEQFF